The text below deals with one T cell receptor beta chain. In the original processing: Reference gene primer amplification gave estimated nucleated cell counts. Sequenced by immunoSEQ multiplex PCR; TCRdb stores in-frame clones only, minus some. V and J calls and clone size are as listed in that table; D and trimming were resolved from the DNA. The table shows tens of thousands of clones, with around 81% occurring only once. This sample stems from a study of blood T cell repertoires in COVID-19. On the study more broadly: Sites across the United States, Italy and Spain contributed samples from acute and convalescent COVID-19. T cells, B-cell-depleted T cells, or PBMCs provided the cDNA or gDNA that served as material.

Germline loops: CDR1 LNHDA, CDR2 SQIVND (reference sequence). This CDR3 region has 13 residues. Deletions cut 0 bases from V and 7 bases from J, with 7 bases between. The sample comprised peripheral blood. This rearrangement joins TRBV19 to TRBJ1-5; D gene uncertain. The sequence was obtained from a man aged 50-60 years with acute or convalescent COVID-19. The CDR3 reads CASSIDISQPQHF. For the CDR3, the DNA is TGTGCCAGTAGTATAGATATAAGCCAGCCCCAGCATTTT.